The 21 T cell receptor beta chains reported below all come from one sample, sequenced in a study of monozygotic twins with inflammatory bowel disease. After re-calling the 5' RACE reads, TCRdb lists one entry per CDR3 protein, DNA absent. The sample has over 350,000 distinct CDR3 sequences. Sequencing was performed on blood. The receptors here all came from a human donor with ulcerative colitis or Crohn's disease, or a healthy co-twin of an affected twin (not recorded which).

This chain links TRBV9 with TRBJ2-5; lacking DNA, the TRBD1 call made by TCRdb goes unchecked. The CDR3 has 17 residues. CDR1 and CDR2 from the germline V gene are SGDLS and YYNGEE. CDR3 protein: CASSVGDRPTYQETQYF.

The V call is TRBV7-6, the J call TRBJ2-5; checking the TCRdb D call of TRBD1 is not possible without DNA. The CDR3 is 17 amino acids. Looked up from germline, CDR1 is SGHVS and CDR2 is FNYEAQ. This CDR3 is CASSFLGDPHPQETQYF.

The CDR3 loop is CASSTTGNTEAFF. This rearrangement joins TRBV27 to TRBJ1-1. The CDR3 covers 13 residues. Germline loops: CDR1 MNHEY, CDR2 SMNVEV (reference sequence).

This chain joins TRBV20-1 and TRBJ2-7; TCRdb returns TRBD1, unconfirmable since there is no DNA. This CDR3 spans 13 amino acids. The V gene's germline CDR1 is DFQATT and CDR2 SNEGSKA (reference sequence). The CDR3 is CSAIRDSTSEQYF.

V is TRBV20-1 and J is TRBJ2-7; TCRdb's assignment of TRBD1 cannot be checked, as there is no DNA. CDR1 and CDR2 from the germline V gene are DFQATT and SNEGSKA (reference sequence). The CDR3 totals 15 residues. The CDR3 loop is CSATNPRQGADEQYF.

V usage is TRBV7-8 and J usage is TRBJ2-4; checking the TCRdb D call of TRBD2 is not possible without DNA. The CDR3 runs to 18 residues. Germline V gene sequence: CDR1 SGHVS, CDR2 FQNEAQ. The CDR3 reads CASSLARLAGGPRNIQYF.

This chain links TRBV11-2 with TRBJ2-1; without DNA, the TCRdb call of TRBD1 cannot be checked. This CDR3 comprises 18 residues. Germline V gene lookup returns CDR1 SGHAT and CDR2 FQNNGV. CDR3 sequence reads: CASIQASGTGGSYNEQFF.

The chain's CDR3 is CASSLSRTRITGLLFYNEQFF. V is TRBV11-2 and J is TRBJ2-1; TCRdb calls TRBD1, which cannot be checked without DNA. The CDR3 is 21 amino acids. The V gene's germline CDR1 is SGHAT and CDR2 FQNNGV.

The chain employs TRBV5-6 and TRBJ2-2; TCRdb proposes TRBD1, but this gene call is untestable without DNA. This CDR3 comprises 18 residues. The germline V gene encodes CDR1 SGHDT and CDR2 YYEEEE. The CDR3 spells CASSLLAGQGAIMGELFF.

The chain couples TRBV5-1 to TRBJ1-1; with no DNA, the TCRdb D assignment of TRBD1 cannot be verified. There are 14 residues in the CDR3. Germline-derived CDR1 and CDR2 are SGHRS and YFSETQ. CDR3 sequence: CASRPATGYTEAFF.

This chain joins TRBV4-3 and TRBJ2-2. Per germline, CDR1 LGHNA and CDR2 YSLEER. The length of the CDR3 is 16 residues. The CDR3 region is CASSQGGWVNTGELFF.

The CDR3 loop is CASSPLSGSNQPQHF. The gene calls are TRBV18 and TRBJ1-5. CDR1 and CDR2 (germline): KGHSH, LQKENI. The length of the CDR3 is 15 residues.

The chain is built from TRBV6-2 or TRBV6-3 and TRBJ2-7; the D gene TCRdb calls, TRBD1, cannot be checked with no DNA. From germline, CDR1 is MNHEY and CDR2 SVGEGT. The CDR3 runs to 15 residues. The CDR3 sequence is CASSGAAKTSGEQYF.

The chain links TRBV4-1 to TRBJ1-6. The CDR3 totals 14 residues. CDR1 is MGHRA and CDR2 is YSYEKL in the germline V gene. Here the CDR3 reads CASSQDLGVSPLHF.

The chain links TRBV20-1 to TRBJ2-5; the TCRdb D gene call, TRBD2, has no DNA to confirm it. This CDR3 region has 16 residues. Germline assignment: CDR1 DFQATT and CDR2 SNEGSKA (reference sequence). CDR3 in amino acids: CSARDRTLAGLGTQYF.

The chain combines TRBV19 with TRBJ2-2; TCRdb names TRBD2, which stays unverified in the absence of DNA. The CDR3 length is 16 residues. Germline V gene sequence: CDR1 LNHDA, CDR2 SQIVND (reference sequence). CDR3 in amino acids: CASSIVEGLPSGELFF.

This chain joins TRBV4-1 and TRBJ2-7; TCRdb reports TRBD1, a call that lacks DNA to check it against. This CDR3 comprises 16 residues. Germline-derived CDR1 and CDR2 are MGHRA and YSYEKL. The CDR3: CASSHLRGLSPYEQYF.

The gene calls are TRBV20-1 and TRBJ2-1; TCRdb designates TRBD1, a call that cannot be tested without DNA. The CDR3 runs to 15 residues. CDR1 and CDR2 from the germline V gene are DFQATT and SNEGSKA (reference sequence). CDR3: CSAEGRERGRPGQFF.

The V gene is TRBV7-2, the J gene TRBJ2-7; the TCRdb call, TRBD1, lacks DNA for checking. CDR1 and CDR2 from the germline V gene are SGHTA and FQGNSA. The CDR3 totals 15 residues. CDR3: CASSTTGTGRYEQYF.

The chain carries TRBV7-2 and TRBJ2-3; TCRdb selects TRBD1, and the lack of DNA leaves this call unchecked. Germline V gives CDR1 SGHTA, CDR2 FQGNSA. This CDR3 region has 16 residues. The CDR3 is CASSYYQFRAGDTQYF.

This chain joins TRBV5-1 and TRBJ2-2. Germline assignment: CDR1 SGHRS and CDR2 YFSETQ. This CDR3 has 16 residues. The CDR3 region is CASSLGDTTNTGELFF.